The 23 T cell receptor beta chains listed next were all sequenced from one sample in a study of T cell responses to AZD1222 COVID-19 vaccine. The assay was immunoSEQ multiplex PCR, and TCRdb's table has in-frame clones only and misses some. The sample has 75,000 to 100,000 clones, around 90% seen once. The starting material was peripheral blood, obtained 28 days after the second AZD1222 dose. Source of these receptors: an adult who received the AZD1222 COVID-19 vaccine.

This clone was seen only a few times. The CDR3 reads CASSQVNYGYTF. The CDR3 nucleotides are TGTGCCAGCAGCCAAGTAAACTATGGCTACACCTTC. The rearrangement joins TRBV3-1 (or the pseudogene TRBV3-2) to TRBJ1-2; the D is unclear. Germline-derived CDR1 and CDR2 are LGHDT and YNNKEL (reference sequence). V was shortened by 1 base and J by 2 bases, with 2 bases between the two germline ends. This CDR3 is 12 amino acids long.

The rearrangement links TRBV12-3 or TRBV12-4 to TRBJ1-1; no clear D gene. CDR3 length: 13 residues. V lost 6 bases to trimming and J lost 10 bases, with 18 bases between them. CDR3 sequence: CASSMEGSPIAFF. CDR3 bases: TGTGCCAGCAGCATGGAGGGTTCTCCTATAGCTTTCTTT.

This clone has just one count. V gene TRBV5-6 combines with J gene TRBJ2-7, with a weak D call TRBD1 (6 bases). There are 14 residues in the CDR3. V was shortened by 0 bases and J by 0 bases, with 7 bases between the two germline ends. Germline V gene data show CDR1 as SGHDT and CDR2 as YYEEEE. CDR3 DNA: TGTGCCAGCAGCTTGGTGGGGGCCTCCTACGAGCAGTACTTC. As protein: CASSLVGASYEQYF.

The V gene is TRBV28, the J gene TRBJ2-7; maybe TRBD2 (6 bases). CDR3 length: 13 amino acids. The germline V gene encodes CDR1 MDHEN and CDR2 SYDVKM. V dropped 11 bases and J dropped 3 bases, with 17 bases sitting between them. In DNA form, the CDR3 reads TGTGCCGCCCTGGGAGGCCTTCACTACGAGCAGTACTTC. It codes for CAALGGLHYEQYF.

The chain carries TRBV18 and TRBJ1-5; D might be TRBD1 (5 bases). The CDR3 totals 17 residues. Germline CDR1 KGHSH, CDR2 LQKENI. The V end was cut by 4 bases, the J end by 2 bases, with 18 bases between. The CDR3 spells CASSLFRQEGRNQPQHF. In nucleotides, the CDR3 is TGTGCCAGCTCACTTTTCCGGCAGGAGGGGCGCAATCAGCCCCAGCATTTT.

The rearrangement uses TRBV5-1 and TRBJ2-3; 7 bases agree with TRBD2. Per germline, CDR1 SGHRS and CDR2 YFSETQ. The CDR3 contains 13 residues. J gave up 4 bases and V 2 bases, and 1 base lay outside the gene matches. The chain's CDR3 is CASSLTSADTQYF. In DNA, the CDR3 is TGCGCCAGCAGCTTAACTAGCGCAGATACGCAGTATTTT.

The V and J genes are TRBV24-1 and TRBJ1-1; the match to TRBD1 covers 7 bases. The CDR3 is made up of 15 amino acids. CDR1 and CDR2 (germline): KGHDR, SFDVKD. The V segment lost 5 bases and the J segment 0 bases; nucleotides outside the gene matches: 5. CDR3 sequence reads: CATSAAGQMNTEAFF. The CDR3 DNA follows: TGTGCCACCAGTGCCGCGGGACAGATGAACACTGAAGCTTTCTTT.

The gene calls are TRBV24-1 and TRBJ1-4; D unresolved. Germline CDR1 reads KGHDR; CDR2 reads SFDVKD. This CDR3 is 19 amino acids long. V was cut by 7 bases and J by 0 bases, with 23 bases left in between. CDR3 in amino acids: CATRSSASVTNATNEKLFF. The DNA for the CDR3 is TGTGCCACCAGGTCCTCCGCCTCAGTAACTAATGCAACTAATGAAAAACTGTTTTTT.

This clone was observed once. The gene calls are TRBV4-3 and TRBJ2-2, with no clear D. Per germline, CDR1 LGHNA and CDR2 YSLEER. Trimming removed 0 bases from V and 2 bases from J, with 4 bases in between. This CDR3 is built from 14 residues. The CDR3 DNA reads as TGCGCCAGCAGCCAAGATGTCAACACCGGGGAGCTGTTTTTT. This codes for CASSQDVNTGELFF.

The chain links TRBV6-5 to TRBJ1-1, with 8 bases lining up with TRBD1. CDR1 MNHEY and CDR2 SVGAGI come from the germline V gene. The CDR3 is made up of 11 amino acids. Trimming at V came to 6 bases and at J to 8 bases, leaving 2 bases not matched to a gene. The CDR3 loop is CASRRTGEAFF. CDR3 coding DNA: TGTGCCAGCAGACGGACAGGGGAAGCTTTCTTT.

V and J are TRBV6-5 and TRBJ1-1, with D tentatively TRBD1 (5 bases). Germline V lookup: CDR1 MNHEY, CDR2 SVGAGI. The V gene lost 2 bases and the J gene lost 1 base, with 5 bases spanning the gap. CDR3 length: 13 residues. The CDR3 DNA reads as TGTGCCAGCAGTTACCAGGGGAACACTGAAGCTTTCTTT. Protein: CASSYQGNTEAFF.

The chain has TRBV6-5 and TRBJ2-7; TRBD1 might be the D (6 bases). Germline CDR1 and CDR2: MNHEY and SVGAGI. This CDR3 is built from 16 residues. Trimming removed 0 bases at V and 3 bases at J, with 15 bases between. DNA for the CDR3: TGTGCCAGCAGTTACTCGAGAGGGACAACTAGCTACGAGCAGTACTTC. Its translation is CASSYSRGTTSYEQYF.

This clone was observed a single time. CDR3: CASSLARTGPAYGYTF. CDR3 DNA sequence: TGTGCCAGCAGCTTAGCTCGGACAGGACCCGCTTATGGCTACACCTTC. This sequence joins TRBV7-9 and TRBJ1-2, with 7 bases that match TRBD1. V shed 0 bases and J 5 bases; nucleotides not matched to a gene: 9. This CDR3 region has 16 residues. Germline assignment: CDR1 SEHNR and CDR2 FQNEAQ (reference sequence).

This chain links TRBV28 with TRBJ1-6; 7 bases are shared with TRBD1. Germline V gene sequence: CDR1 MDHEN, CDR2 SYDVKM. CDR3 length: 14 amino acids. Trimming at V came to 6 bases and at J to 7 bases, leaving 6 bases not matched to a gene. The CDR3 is CASRAGGRNSPLHF. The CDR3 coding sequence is TGTGCCAGCAGGGCAGGGGGGCGAAATTCACCCCTCCACTTT.

CDR3 sequence (DNA): TGTGCCAGTAGTATAGATCTTCGGGGGAGCTCCTATAATTCACCCCTCCACTTT. Protein sequence: CASSIDLRGSSYNSPLHF. The genes are TRBV19 and TRBJ1-6; D might be TRBD1 (5 bases). CDR1 and CDR2 from the germline V gene are LNHDA and SQIVND (reference sequence). The CDR3 runs to 18 residues. V was pared by 0 bases and J by 0 bases, with 12 bases between.

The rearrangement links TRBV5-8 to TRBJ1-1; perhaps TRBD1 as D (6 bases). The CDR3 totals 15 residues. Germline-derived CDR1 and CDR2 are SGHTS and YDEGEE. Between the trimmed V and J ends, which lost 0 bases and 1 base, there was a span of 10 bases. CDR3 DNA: TGTGCCAGCAGCTTGGAGGGGGGGCGGAACACTGAAGCTTTCTTT. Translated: CASSLEGGRNTEAFF.

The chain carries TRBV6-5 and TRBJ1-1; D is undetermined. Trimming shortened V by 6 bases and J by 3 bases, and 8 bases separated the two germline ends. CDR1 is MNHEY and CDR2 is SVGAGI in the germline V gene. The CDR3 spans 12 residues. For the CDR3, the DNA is TGTGCCAGCAGAGGAGGTTACACTGAAGCTTTCTTT. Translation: CASRGGYTEAFF.

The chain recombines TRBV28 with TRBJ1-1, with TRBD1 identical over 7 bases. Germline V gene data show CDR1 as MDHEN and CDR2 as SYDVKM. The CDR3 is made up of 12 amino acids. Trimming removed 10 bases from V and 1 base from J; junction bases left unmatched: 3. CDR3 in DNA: TGTGCCACCTGGGACAGGAACACTGAAGCTTTCTTT. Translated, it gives CATWDRNTEAFF.

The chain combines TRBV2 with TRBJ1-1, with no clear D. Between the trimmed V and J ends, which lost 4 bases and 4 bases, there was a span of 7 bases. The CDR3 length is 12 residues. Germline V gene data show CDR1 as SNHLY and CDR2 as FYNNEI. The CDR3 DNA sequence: TGTGCCAGCAGTGCGCAGACCACTGAAGCTTTCTTT. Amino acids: CASSAQTTEAFF.

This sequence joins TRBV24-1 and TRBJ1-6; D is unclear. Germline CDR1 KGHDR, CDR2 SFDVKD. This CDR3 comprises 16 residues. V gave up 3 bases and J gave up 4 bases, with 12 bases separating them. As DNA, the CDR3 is TGTGCCACCAGTGATGCCTCGTCGTTGTATAATTCACCCCTCCACTTT. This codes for CATSDASSLYNSPLHF.

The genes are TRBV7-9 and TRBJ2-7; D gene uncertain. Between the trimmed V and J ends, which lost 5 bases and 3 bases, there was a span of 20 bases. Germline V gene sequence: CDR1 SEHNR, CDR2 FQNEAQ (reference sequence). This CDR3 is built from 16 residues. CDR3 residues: CASSPLLGAKDYEQYF. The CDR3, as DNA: TGTGCCAGCAGCCCGCTCTTAGGAGCTAAGGACTACGAGCAGTACTTC.

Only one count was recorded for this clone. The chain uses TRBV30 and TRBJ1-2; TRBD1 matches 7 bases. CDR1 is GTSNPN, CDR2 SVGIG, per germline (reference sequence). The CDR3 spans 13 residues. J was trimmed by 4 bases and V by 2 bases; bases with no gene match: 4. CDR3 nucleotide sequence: TGTGCCTGGAGTCCACAGGGGAGCTATGGCTACACCTTC. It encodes CAWSPQGSYGYTF.

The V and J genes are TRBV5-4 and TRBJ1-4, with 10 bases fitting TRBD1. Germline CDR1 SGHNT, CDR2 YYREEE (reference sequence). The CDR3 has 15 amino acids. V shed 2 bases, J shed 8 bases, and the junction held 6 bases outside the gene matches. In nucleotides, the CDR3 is TGTGCCAGCAGCTTCCCCGGGACAGGGGAGGAAAAACTGTTTTTT. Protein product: CASSFPGTGEEKLFF.